The 30 T cell receptor beta chains presented below share a single source sample, sequenced in a study of shared clonotypes between healthy human individuals. The data were produced by immunoSEQ multiplex PCR, yet TCRdb's version contains in-frame clones alone and is incomplete. The sample yields some 1,100,000 clones, around three quarters seen once. Input material: memory CD4+ T cells from PBMCs. The subset here: CD45RA-negative fraction. Source of these receptors: a man aged 18 to 35 in good health. Some clones in this sample may be carry-over from other donors' samples.

The chain has TRBV6-6 and TRBJ1-2; the D is unclear. Per germline, CDR1 MNHNY and CDR2 SVGAGI (reference sequence). This CDR3 region has 13 residues. Trimming cost V 0 bases and J 6 bases, with 8 bases left between them. For the CDR3, the DNA is TGTGCCAGCAGTTACTCGCGGGAGGATGGCTACACCTTC. It specifies CASSYSREDGYTF.

This clone has just one count. This chain uses TRBV2 with TRBJ1-4; no clear D. This CDR3 is built from 18 residues. V lost 0 bases and J lost 0, with 14 bases in between. Germline assignment: CDR1 SNHLY and CDR2 FYNNEI. The CDR3 reads CASSEALLGYATNEKLFF. CDR3 nucleotides: TGTGCCAGCAGTGAAGCGCTTCTGGGGTATGCAACTAATGAAAAACTGTTTTTT.

The chain joins TRBV4-1 to TRBJ2-3, with D perhaps TRBD1 or TRBD2 (6 bases each). This CDR3 comprises 16 residues. Between the trimmed V and J ends, which lost 4 bases and 2 bases, there was a span of 16 bases. Germline assignment: CDR1 MGHRA and CDR2 YSYEKL. The CDR3 loop reads CASSRGRGAPTDTQYF. The CDR3 nucleotides are TGCGCCAGCAGCCGCGGTAGGGGGGCGCCCACAGATACGCAGTATTTT.

For this clone: Other nucleotide sequences from this sample produce the same CDR3. The chain carries TRBV30 and TRBJ2-5, with D uncertain. V was shortened by 3 bases and J by 5 bases, with 7 bases between the two germline ends. This CDR3 comprises 11 residues. Germline V CDR1 and CDR2: GTSNPN, SVGIG (reference sequence). CDR3 coding DNA: TGTGCCTGGAGCTCGCAGGAGACCCAGTACTTC. It translates to CAWSSQETQYF.

This chain connects TRBV10-3 to TRBJ2-7; TRBD1 might be the D (7 bases). Between the trimmed V and J ends, which lost 6 bases and 4 bases, there was a span of 19 bases. Germline lookup yields CDR1 ENHRY and CDR2 SYGVKD. The CDR3 loop spans 15 amino acids. The CDR3 bases are TGTGCCATCAGGTCTACCAGGGGGGCGGGGTACGAGCAGTACTTC. Residues: CAIRSTRGAGYEQYF.

J is TRBJ2-1 and V is TRBV29-1; possible D gene TRBD1, 6 bases. The V end lost 4 bases, the J end lost 7 bases, and 17 bases lay between the germline ends. This CDR3 is 14 amino acids long. Per the germline V gene, CDR1 is SQVTM and CDR2 is ANQGSEA. The CDR3 loop is CSVGTGQWGNEQFF. CDR3 DNA: TGCAGCGTTGGAACGGGACAATGGGGGAATGAGCAGTTCTTC.

In its sample, this clone was seen a few times. The V and J genes are TRBV6-6 and TRBJ1-1, with D unclear. Germline CDR1 and CDR2: MNHNY and SVGAGI (reference sequence). The germline V and J ends were trimmed by 6 bases and 0 bases, with 14 bases remaining between them. The CDR3 is made up of 15 amino acids. DNA of the CDR3: TGTGCCAGCAGCCCCCCGGGTCAAATGAACACTGAAGCTTTCTTT. Its translation is CASSPPGQMNTEAFF.

V and J are TRBV7-2 and TRBJ2-2, with 7 bases lining up with TRBD2. The V gene end was trimmed by 5 bases and the J gene end by 6 bases; junction bases not matched to a gene: 9. Germline CDR1 is SGHTA and CDR2 is FQGNSA. The CDR3 contains 15 residues. CDR3 loop: CASSLRTSGAGELFF. CDR3 nucleotides: TGTGCCAGCAGCCTTCGGACTAGTGGGGCCGGGGAGCTGTTTTTT.

This chain joins TRBV29-1 and TRBJ2-5; D unresolved. This CDR3 has 13 amino acids. Germline V gene data show CDR1 as SQVTM and CDR2 as ANQGSEA. Trimming pared 1 base from V and 1 base from J, leaving 7 bases between. The CDR3 DNA follows: TGCAGCGTTGAAGGTTATCGCCAAGAGACCCAGTACTTC. Residues: CSVEGYRQETQYF.

This sequence joins TRBV30 and TRBJ1-1; D gene unclear. The CDR3 loop spans 13 amino acids. The V gene's germline CDR1 is GTSNPN and CDR2 SVGIG (reference sequence). V was clipped by 3 bases and J by 6 bases, with 14 bases between them. CDR3 sequence: CAWRMGLGSEAFF. In DNA form, the CDR3 reads TGTGCCTGGAGGATGGGTCTTGGCTCTGAAGCTTTCTTT.

The chain joins TRBV27 to TRBJ2-1; 10 positions match TRBD2. V lost 6 bases to trimming and J lost 3 bases; unmatched junction nucleotides: 8. Germline V CDR1 and CDR2: MNHEY, SMNVEV (reference sequence). This CDR3 comprises 16 residues. The chain's CDR3 is CASRAVLAGIYNEQFF. The CDR3 DNA follows: TGTGCCAGCAGGGCTGTACTAGCGGGAATCTACAATGAGCAGTTCTTC.

The chain links TRBV5-4 to TRBJ2-3, with 7 positions matching TRBD1. The CDR3 has 14 residues. Germline V gives CDR1 SGHNT, CDR2 YYREEE (reference sequence). J was trimmed by 6 bases and V by 2 bases; bases with no gene match: 6. The CDR3 loop reads CASSFTGAEDTQYF. The CDR3 region has the DNA TGTGCCAGCAGCTTTACAGGGGCGGAGGATACGCAGTATTTT.

This clone was seen a few times. The chain uses TRBV28 and TRBJ2-3, with a weak D call TRBD1 (5 bases). This CDR3 has 16 amino acids. V shed 5 bases and J shed 2 bases, with 17 bases lying between them. Looked up from germline, CDR1 is MDHEN and CDR2 is SYDVKM. CDR3 residues: CASSGGLLRATDTQYF. In nucleotides, the CDR3 is TGTGCCAGCAGTGGTGGGCTTCTCAGGGCCACAGATACGCAGTATTTT.

The chain is built from TRBV28 and TRBJ1-1; tentative D call: TRBD1 (5 bases). Germline V gene sequence: CDR1 MDHEN, CDR2 SYDVKM. V was pared by 6 bases and J by 11 bases, with 31 bases between. CDR3 length: 17 amino acids. The CDR3 DNA sequence: TGTGCCAGCAGAAAAGGGGCAGGGTATCTAGGGACCTTATTCGCTTTCTTT. This translates into CASRKGAGYLGTLFAFF. Full variable domain (outside the CDR3, taken from reference TRBV28 and TRBJ1-1): DVKVTQSSRYLVKRTGEKVFLECVQDMDHENMFWYRQDPGLGLRLIYFSYDVKMKEKGDIPEGYSVSREKKERFSLILESASTNQTSMYLCASRKGAGYLGTLFAFFGQGTRLTVV.

This clone has just one count. The V call is TRBV28, the J call TRBJ1-2, with D possibly matching TRBD1 (5 bases). Germline V CDR1 and CDR2: MDHEN, SYDVKM. The V gene lost 3 bases and the J gene lost 4 bases, with 9 bases spanning the gap. The length of the CDR3 is 13 residues. CDR3 sequence: CASSFRGLYGYTF. DNA of the CDR3: TGTGCCAGCAGTTTCCGGGGCCTCTATGGCTACACCTTC.

In this sample, this clone turned up once. V usage is TRBV6-1 and J usage is TRBJ1-3, with unresolved D. Between the trimmed V and J ends, which lost 6 bases and 1 base, there was a span of 7 bases. Germline loops: CDR1 MNHNS, CDR2 SASEGT. The CDR3 is 13 residues long. CDR3 protein: CASSLTSGNTIYF. The CDR3 DNA reads TGTGCCAGCAGCCTGACATCTGGAAACACCATATATTTT.

V is TRBV6-6 and J is TRBJ1-4, with 8 positions matching TRBD1. Trimming removed 6 bases from V and 3 bases from J; junction bases left unmatched: 3. The germline CDR1 and CDR2 sequences are MNHNY and SVGAGI (reference sequence). This CDR3 has 14 residues. Here the CDR3 reads CASRLQGANEKLFF. CDR3 bases: TGTGCCAGCAGGCTACAGGGGGCTAATGAAAAACTGTTTTTT.

The genes are TRBV28 and TRBJ1-5; maybe TRBD1 (6 bases). V was clipped by 2 bases and J by 4 bases, with 21 bases between them. Germline V gene sequence: CDR1 MDHEN, CDR2 SYDVKM. The CDR3 is 18 residues long. CDR3 in amino acids: CASSLQGLSGGPNQPQHF. The CDR3 DNA reads TGTGCCAGCAGTTTACAAGGGTTGTCGGGGGGCCCAAATCAGCCCCAGCATTTT.

This clone occurred a few times. The rearrangement joins TRBV18 to TRBJ2-7, with D perhaps matching TRBD1 or TRBD2 (6 bases each). Germline CDR1 reads KGHSH; CDR2 reads LQKENI. The V end lost 3 bases, the J end lost 4 bases, and 16 bases lay between the germline ends. CDR3 length equals 15 residues. The CDR3 DNA follows: TGTGCCAGCTCACCTGGACGGGGGCTTCCGTACGAGCAGTACTTC. Its translation: CASSPGRGLPYEQYF.

Only a few counts were recorded for this clone. The chain joins TRBV27 to TRBJ1-1; TRBD1 matches at 7 bases. This CDR3 comprises 16 residues. J gave up 9 bases and V 8 bases, and 21 bases lay outside the gene matches. Germline CDR1 MNHEY, CDR2 SMNVEV (reference sequence). CDR3 loop: CASFPGPDRAGRKAFF. CDR3 nucleotides: TGTGCCAGCTTCCCGGGCCCCGACAGGGCTGGAAGGAAAGCTTTCTTT.

The chain is built from TRBV4-1 and TRBJ2-1, with 9 bases identical to TRBD1. The germline gives CDR1 MGHRA, CDR2 YSYEKL. The trim removed 1 base at V and 8 bases at J, leaving 9 bases unmatched. The CDR3 contains 16 residues. CDR3 loop: CASSQVPGTGIDEQFF. Here the CDR3 DNA reads TGCGCCAGCAGCCAAGTTCCCGGGACAGGGATCGATGAGCAGTTCTTC.

V is TRBV5-6 and J is TRBJ1-2, with unresolved D. Germline assignment: CDR1 SGHDT and CDR2 YYEEEE. V lost 0 bases and J lost 4, with 16 bases in between. The CDR3 runs to 16 residues. The CDR3 DNA sequence: TGTGCCAGCAGCTTGGTACAGCATATGACGTCCTATGGCTACACCTTC. Its translation is CASSLVQHMTSYGYTF.

This clone has a single count. The chain joins TRBV2 to TRBJ1-5; D gene unclear. This CDR3 spans 14 amino acids. The V and J ends lost 2 bases and 5 bases respectively, with 10 bases between them. Germline V gene data show CDR1 as SNHLY and CDR2 as FYNNEI. The CDR3 sequence is CASSESRLHQPQHF. In DNA form, the CDR3 reads TGTGCCAGCAGTGAATCACGGTTGCATCAGCCCCAGCATTTT.

Remarks on this clone: Just one base apart from a much larger clone, this may be a read error. The same CDR3 arises from other DNA sequences in this sample as well. The chain links TRBV28 to TRBJ2-5; D call uncertain. The CDR3 loop spans 11 amino acids. CDR1 and CDR2 (germline): MDHEN, SYDVKM. Trimming pared 5 bases from V and 3 bases from J, leaving 4 bases between. The CDR3 spells CASSVEETQYF. As DNA, the CDR3 is TGTGCCAGCAGTGTGGAAGAGACCCAGTACTTC. The entire variable domain, with the rest obtained from reference TRBV28 and TRBJ2-5, is as follows: DVKVTQSSRYLVKRTGEKVFLECVQDMDHENMFWYRQDPGLGLRLIYFSYDVKMKEKGDIPEGYSVSREKKERFSLILESASTNQTSMYLCASSVEETQYFGPGTRLLVL.

A note on this clone: Different DNA sequences within this sample yield the same CDR3. The chain employs TRBV28 and TRBJ2-2, with D hard to call. Deletions cut 5 bases from V and 5 bases from J, with 6 bases between. CDR1 and CDR2 from the germline V gene are MDHEN and SYDVKM. The CDR3 contains 12 residues. The CDR3 coding sequence is TGTGCCAGCAGTCGGGTAACCGGGGAGCTGTTTTTT. Translated: CASSRVTGELFF.

CDR3 loop: CASSLGANLAKNIQYF. Here the CDR3 DNA reads TGTGCCAGCAGCTTAGGGGCAAACCTAGCCAAAAACATTCAGTACTTC. This chain uses TRBV7-9 with TRBJ2-4, with D hard to call. V lost 1 base and J lost 0, with 10 bases in between. CDR1 is SEHNR and CDR2 is FQNEAQ in the germline V gene (reference sequence). The CDR3 spans 16 residues.

This clone has only a few counts. This chain connects TRBV19 to TRBJ2-5; D gene uncertain. CDR3 length equals 12 residues. The germline gives CDR1 LNHDA, CDR2 SQIVND (reference sequence). V was pared by 8 bases and J by 1 base, with 8 bases between. The CDR3 sequence: CASGRIQETQYF. The DNA of the CDR3 is TGTGCCAGTGGAAGGATCCAAGAGACCCAGTACTTC.

With regard to this clone: Distinct nucleotide sequences in the sample also encode this CDR3. The chain recombines TRBV20-1 with TRBJ1-2; D gene uncertain. The V gene's germline CDR1 is DFQATT and CDR2 SNEGSKA (reference sequence). The V gene lost 2 bases and the J gene lost 8 bases, with 9 bases spanning the gap. The CDR3 length is 11 residues. CDR3 protein: CSARLGYGYTF. CDR3 in DNA: TGCAGTGCTAGATTGGGTTACGGCTACACCTTC.

This rearrangement joins TRBV10-3 to TRBJ2-2, with 9 nucleotides matching TRBD2. Germline V gene lookup returns CDR1 ENHRY and CDR2 SYGVKD. Unmatched junction bases numbered 7, after V lost 7 bases and J lost 4 bases. This CDR3 has 15 residues. In DNA, the CDR3 is TGTGCCATCAATAAGGCGGGAGGGCCCACCGGGGAGCTGTTTTTT. It is translated as CAINKAGGPTGELFF.

This chain uses TRBV5-1 with TRBJ2-2; 8 positions match TRBD2. Germline V gene sequence: CDR1 SGHRS, CDR2 YFSETQ. The CDR3 totals 15 residues. J lost 1 base, V lost 7 bases, and 6 bases had no gene match. In nucleotides, the CDR3 is TGCGCCAGCCGCCTAACTAGCGGGAACACCGGGGAGCTGTTTTTT. It encodes CASRLTSGNTGELFF.